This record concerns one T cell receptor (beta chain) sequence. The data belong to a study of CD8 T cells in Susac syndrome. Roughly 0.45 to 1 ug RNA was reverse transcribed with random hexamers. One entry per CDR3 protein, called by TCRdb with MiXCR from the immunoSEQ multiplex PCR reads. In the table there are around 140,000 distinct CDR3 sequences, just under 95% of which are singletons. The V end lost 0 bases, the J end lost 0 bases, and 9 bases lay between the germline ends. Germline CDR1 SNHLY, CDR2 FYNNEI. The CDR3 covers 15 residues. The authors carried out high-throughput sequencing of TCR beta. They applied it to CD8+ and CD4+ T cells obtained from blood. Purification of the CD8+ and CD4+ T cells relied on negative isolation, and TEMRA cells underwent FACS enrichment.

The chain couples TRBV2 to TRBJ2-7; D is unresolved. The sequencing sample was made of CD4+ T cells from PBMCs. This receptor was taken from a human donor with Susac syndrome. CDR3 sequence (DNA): TGTGCCAGCAGTGAAGCGGGCAGCCGCTCCTACGAGCAGTACTTC. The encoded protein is CASSEAGSRSYEQYF.